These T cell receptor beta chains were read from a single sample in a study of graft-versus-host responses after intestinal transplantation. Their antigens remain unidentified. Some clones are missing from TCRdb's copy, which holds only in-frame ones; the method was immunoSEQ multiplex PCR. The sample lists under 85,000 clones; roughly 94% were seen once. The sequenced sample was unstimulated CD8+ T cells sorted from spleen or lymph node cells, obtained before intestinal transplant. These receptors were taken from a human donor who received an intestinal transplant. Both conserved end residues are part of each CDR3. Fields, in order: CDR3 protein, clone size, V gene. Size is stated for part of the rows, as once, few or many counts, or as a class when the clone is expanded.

CASSPGTSGSPYEQYF . TRBV4-2
CASSLIPWLAGGTDTQYF . TRBV5-1
CASSGLDRGELWGEKLFF . TRBV25-1
CASRVYSYEQYF . TRBV6-1
CASSSVPRNEQFF . TRBV27
CASSQDGSGAGELFF . TRBV4-2
CASSQDQRADTQYF . TRBV4-1
CASSATGGSYNEQFF . TRBV2
CASSIYPSSTTEAFF . TRBV19
CASSLFAGGTYEQYF . TRBV7-3
CASSLSGQGATEQYF . TRBV27
CSVTGRGAVF once TRBV29-1
CASKGYEQYF . TRBV2
CASSFREGGETQYF . TRBV7-9
CSVDSERGETQYF . TRBV29-1
CASYGAQAFF . TRBV27
CASSLVLAGYIPPYNEQFF . TRBV5-1
CASSLDPQGGKMNTEAFF once TRBV7-9
CASSPRDVGRSYEQYF . TRBV27
CAWSVGLNHGYTF . TRBV30
CASDQGGTGELFF . TRBV7-9
CASSLSKGYEQYF . TRBV27
CASSRSSYEQYF once TRBV7-9
CASSPGQGYGYTF . TRBV2
CASKEGPNTGELFF . TRBV6-1
CASSSIWREDYNEQFF . TRBV5-1
CASSFYSGRAPSSYNEQFF . TRBV7-9
CASRGWTGGADYGYTF . TRBV4-1
CASRPSKRGAYEQYF . TRBV6-6
CASSPWLGLGTEAFF . TRBV7-9